The rows below give T cell receptor beta chains drawn from one sample of a study of shared clonotypes between healthy human individuals. Repertoires were generated with immunoSEQ multiplex PCR, while TCRdb's copy carries only in-frame clones and drops some. The sample contains 1.6 million or so clones, approximately 98.5% of which appear only once. Input material: naive CD4+ T cells sorted from blood. These receptors originate from a man aged 25-40 years in good health. CDR3s include the opening cysteine and the closing phenylalanine or tryptophan. Fields, in order: V gene, D gene, J gene, clone size, CDR3 length, CDR3 protein, CDR3 DNA. A D gene is named only where the DNA matches it firmly. Size values are once, few and many counts, or a class for expanded clones, and some rows have none.

v_gene: TRBV6-5
d_gene: .
j_gene: TRBJ2-1
abundance: .
len: 15
CDR3aa: CASSLAASSYNEQFF
CDR3nt: TGTGCCAGCAGTTTAGCGGCGAGCTCCTACAATGAGCAGTTCTTC

v_gene: TRBV6-5
d_gene: .
j_gene: TRBJ1-2
abundance: .
len: 14
CDR3aa: CASSYRVGNYGYTF
CDR3nt: TGTGCCAGCAGTTACAGGGTCGGTAACTATGGCTACACCTTC

v_gene: TRBV7-6
d_gene: .
j_gene: TRBJ2-7
abundance: .
len: 15
CDR3aa: CASSLRPGVTYEQYF
CDR3nt: TGTGCCAGCAGCTTACGGCCGGGAGTTACCTACGAGCAGTACTTC

v_gene: TRBV30
d_gene: .
j_gene: TRBJ2-7
abundance: .
len: 15
CDR3aa: CAWSVPGLTSYEQYF
CDR3nt: TGTGCCTGGAGTGTACCAGGGCTCACCTCCTACGAGCAGTACTTC

v_gene: TRBV28
d_gene: .
j_gene: TRBJ2-2
abundance: once
len: 16
CDR3aa: CASSETAAYNTGELFF
CDR3nt: TGTGCCAGCAGTGAGACAGCAGCATACAACACCGGGGAGCTGTTTTTT

v_gene: TRBV4-1
d_gene: .
j_gene: TRBJ1-1
abundance: .
len: 14
CDR3aa: CASSYRTALPEAFF
CDR3nt: TGCGCCAGCAGCTACCGGACAGCCCTACCTGAAGCTTTCTTT

v_gene: TRBV4-2
d_gene: .
j_gene: TRBJ1-1
abundance: .
len: 15
CDR3aa: CASSPTGFADTEAFF
CDR3nt: TGTGCCAGCAGCCCAACAGGGTTCGCGGACACTGAAGCTTTCTTT

v_gene: TRBV6-5
d_gene: TRBD1
j_gene: TRBJ2-1
abundance: .
len: 15
CDR3aa: CATQGVGTPSNEQFF
CDR3nt: TGTGCCACCCAGGGGGTAGGGACCCCAAGCAATGAGCAGTTCTTC

v_gene: TRBV16
d_gene: .
j_gene: TRBJ2-5
abundance: once
len: 13
CDR3aa: CASSHKVAETQYF
CDR3nt: TGTGCCAGCAGCCATAAGGTGGCAGAGACCCAGTACTTC

v_gene: TRBV19
d_gene: .
j_gene: TRBJ2-1
abundance: .
len: 16
CDR3aa: CASSIAGLSSYNEQFF
CDR3nt: TGTGCCAGTAGTATCGCCGGGCTTAGCTCCTACAATGAGCAGTTCTTC

v_gene: TRBV29-1
d_gene: .
j_gene: TRBJ2-5
abundance: .
len: 10
CDR3aa: CSALTETQYF
CDR3nt: TGCAGCGCCCTTACTGAGACCCAGTACTTC

v_gene: TRBV4-3
d_gene: .
j_gene: TRBJ1-2
abundance: .
len: 14
CDR3aa: CASSQVPTNYGYTF
CDR3nt: TGCGCCAGCAGCCAAGTGCCCACAAACTATGGCTACACCTTC

v_gene: TRBV4-1
d_gene: TRBD2
j_gene: TRBJ2-7
abundance: .
len: 15
CDR3aa: CASSARTSGSYEQYF
CDR3nt: TGCGCCAGCAGCGCGAGAACTAGCGGGAGTTACGAGCAGTACTTC

v_gene: TRBV27
d_gene: .
j_gene: TRBJ2-7
abundance: .
len: 14
CDR3aa: CASSLYQGRNEQYF
CDR3nt: TGTGCCAGCAGTTTGTATCAGGGAAGAAACGAGCAGTACTTC

v_gene: TRBV5-6
d_gene: .
j_gene: TRBJ2-1
abundance: .
len: 15
CDR3aa: CASSYGQRTYNEQFF
CDR3nt: TGTGCCAGCAGCTACGGACAGCGAACCTACAATGAGCAGTTCTTC

v_gene: TRBV14
d_gene: .
j_gene: TRBJ2-2
abundance: .
len: 16
CDR3aa: CASSQTSGFNTGELFF
CDR3nt: TGTGCCAGCAGCCAGACATCAGGGTTTAACACCGGGGAGCTGTTTTTT

v_gene: TRBV2
d_gene: TRBD2
j_gene: TRBJ2-7
abundance: .
len: 13
CDR3aa: CASSREVTYEQYF
CDR3nt: TGTGCCAGCTCGCGGGAGGTTACCTACGAGCAGTACTTC

v_gene: TRBV18
d_gene: TRBD1
j_gene: TRBJ2-7
abundance: once
len: 14
CDR3aa: CASSPGTGAFEQYF
CDR3nt: TGTGCCAGCTCACCCGGGACAGGGGCCTTCGAGCAGTACTTC

v_gene: TRBV11-2
d_gene: .
j_gene: TRBJ2-1
abundance: .
len: 14
CDR3aa: CASRFGGGYNEQFF
CDR3nt: TGTGCCAGCCGGTTCGGGGGCGGATACAATGAGCAGTTCTTC

v_gene: TRBV6-5
d_gene: .
j_gene: TRBJ1-1
abundance: .
len: 15
CDR3aa: CASSYIPTANTEAFF
CDR3nt: TGTGCCAGCAGTTACATCCCGACGGCGAACACTGAAGCTTTCTTT

v_gene: TRBV19
d_gene: TRBD2
j_gene: TRBJ2-2
abundance: .
len: 19
CDR3aa: CASRAGLAGGLANTGELFF
CDR3nt: TGTGCCAGTAGAGCGGGACTAGCGGGAGGATTGGCGAACACCGGGGAGCTGTTTTTT

v_gene: TRBV10-1
d_gene: .
j_gene: TRBJ2-3
abundance: .
len: 16
CDR3aa: CASSESEQKGTDTQYF
CDR3nt: TGCGCCAGCAGTGAGTCGGAGCAGAAAGGCACAGATACGCAGTATTTT

v_gene: TRBV19
d_gene: .
j_gene: TRBJ2-7
abundance: once
len: 17
CDR3aa: CASSIGLSQITSYEQYF
CDR3nt: TGTGCCAGTAGTATTGGATTGTCACAAATAACCTCCTACGAGCAGTACTTC

v_gene: TRBV5-4
d_gene: TRBD2
j_gene: TRBJ2-7
abundance: .
len: 17
CDR3aa: CASSHRLGGRGAEEQYF
CDR3nt: TGTGCCAGCAGCCATCGTTTGGGCGGGAGGGGGGCTGAGGAGCAGTACTTC

v_gene: TRBV7-9
d_gene: .
j_gene: TRBJ2-5
abundance: .
len: 16
CDR3aa: CASSFNEWGKDETQYF
CDR3nt: TGTGCCAGCAGCTTCAATGAGTGGGGGAAGGACGAGACCCAGTACTTC

v_gene: TRBV5-4
d_gene: .
j_gene: TRBJ1-2
abundance: once
len: 13
CDR3aa: CASSTTADYGYTF
CDR3nt: TGTGCCAGCAGCACGACAGCCGACTATGGCTACACCTTC

v_gene: TRBV5-1
d_gene: .
j_gene: TRBJ2-7
abundance: .
len: 15
CDR3aa: CASSLRAGAYYEQYF
CDR3nt: TGCGCCAGCAGCTTGCGGGCAGGGGCTTACTACGAGCAGTACTTC

v_gene: TRBV4-3
d_gene: .
j_gene: TRBJ2-7
abundance: .
len: 15
CDR3aa: CASSHYPSASYEQYF
CDR3nt: TGCGCCAGCAGCCATTATCCCAGCGCGTCTTACGAGCAGTACTTC

v_gene: TRBV5-1
d_gene: .
j_gene: TRBJ2-5
abundance: .
len: 11
CDR3aa: CASSATGTQYF
CDR3nt: TGCGCCAGCAGCGCGACAGGCACCCAGTACTTC

v_gene: TRBV7-3
d_gene: TRBD1
j_gene: TRBJ2-2
abundance: .
len: 15
CDR3aa: CASSLGQGRTGELFF
CDR3nt: TGTGCCAGCAGCTTAGGACAGGGGAGGACCGGGGAGCTGTTTTTT

v_gene: TRBV7-9
d_gene: TRBD2
j_gene: TRBJ2-2
abundance: .
len: 14
CDR3aa: CASRPAGETGELFF
CDR3nt: TGTGCCAGCAGGCCAGCGGGAGAAACCGGGGAGCTGTTTTTT

v_gene: TRBV7-8
d_gene: .
j_gene: TRBJ2-7
abundance: .
len: 15
CDR3aa: CASFTTGPGFYEQYF
CDR3nt: TGTGCCAGCTTTACGACCGGGCCGGGTTTCTACGAGCAGTACTTC

v_gene: TRBV15
d_gene: TRBD1
j_gene: TRBJ2-7
abundance: .
len: 14
CDR3aa: CATSTGGSSYEQYF
CDR3nt: TGTGCCACCAGCACAGGGGGTAGCTCCTACGAGCAGTACTTC

v_gene: TRBV27
d_gene: .
j_gene: TRBJ2-5
abundance: .
len: 13
CDR3aa: CASSPRYQETQYF
CDR3nt: TGTGCCAGCAGTCCTCGGTACCAAGAGACCCAGTACTTC

v_gene: TRBV5-4
d_gene: TRBD1
j_gene: TRBJ2-2
abundance: once
len: 14
CDR3aa: CASSKTGGTGELFF
CDR3nt: TGTGCCAGCAGTAAGACAGGGGGTACCGGGGAGCTGTTTTTT

v_gene: TRBV5-1
d_gene: .
j_gene: TRBJ2-1
abundance: .
len: 15
CDR3aa: CASSSAGVPLDEQFF
CDR3nt: TGCGCCAGCAGCTCAGCAGGAGTACCTCTCGACGAGCAGTTCTTC

v_gene: TRBV10-3
d_gene: .
j_gene: TRBJ1-1
abundance: once
len: 14
CDR3aa: CAISESFEGNEAFF
CDR3nt: TGTGCCATCAGTGAGTCGTTCGAAGGGAATGAAGCTTTCTTT

v_gene: TRBV28
d_gene: .
j_gene: TRBJ2-6
abundance: .
len: 18
CDR3aa: CASSRTGLPDSGANVLTF
CDR3nt: TGTGCCAGCAGTCGGACGGGACTCCCCGACTCTGGGGCCAACGTCCTGACTTTC

v_gene: TRBV5-4
d_gene: .
j_gene: TRBJ2-3
abundance: .
len: 15
CDR3aa: CASSLQGRGGDTQYF
CDR3nt: TGTGCCAGCAGCTTGCAGGGACGGGGTGGGGATACGCAGTATTTT

v_gene: TRBV5-5
d_gene: .
j_gene: TRBJ1-2
abundance: .
len: 17
CDR3aa: CASSSQSVLRGDYGYTF
CDR3nt: TGTGCCAGCAGCAGTCAGTCGGTTCTTCGAGGAGACTATGGCTACACCTTC

v_gene: TRBV10-3
d_gene: .
j_gene: TRBJ2-3
abundance: .
len: 12
CDR3aa: CAIKAGSDTQYF
CDR3nt: TGTGCCATCAAGGCAGGGTCAGATACGCAGTATTTT

v_gene: TRBV7-9
d_gene: .
j_gene: TRBJ2-2
abundance: .
len: 16
CDR3aa: CASSAASGVGTGELFF
CDR3nt: TGTGCCAGCAGCGCAGCCTCAGGTGTGGGTACCGGGGAGCTGTTTTTT

v_gene: TRBV9
d_gene: TRBD1
j_gene: TRBJ2-6
abundance: .
len: 18
CDR3aa: CASSLLGQRSSGANVLTF
CDR3nt: TGTGCCAGCAGCCTTTTGGGACAGCGTAGCTCTGGGGCCAACGTCCTGACTTTC

v_gene: TRBV19
d_gene: .
j_gene: TRBJ2-2
abundance: .
len: 15
CDR3aa: CASSTWRPNTGELFF
CDR3nt: TGTGCCAGTAGTACTTGGCGCCCGAACACCGGGGAGCTGTTTTTT

v_gene: TRBV14
d_gene: .
j_gene: TRBJ1-2
abundance: .
len: 15
CDR3aa: CASSQGERWKNGYTF
CDR3nt: TGTGCCAGCAGCCAGGGGGAGAGATGGAAAAATGGCTACACCTTC

v_gene: TRBV11-1
d_gene: .
j_gene: TRBJ2-1
abundance: .
len: 15
CDR3aa: CASSFDRDFGDEQFF
CDR3nt: TGTGCCAGCAGCTTCGACAGGGACTTTGGGGATGAGCAGTTCTTC

v_gene: TRBV14
d_gene: .
j_gene: TRBJ1-3
abundance: .
len: 15
CDR3aa: CASSQAGTSGNTIYF
CDR3nt: TGTGCCAGCAGCCAAGCAGGGACCTCTGGAAACACCATATATTTT

v_gene: TRBV18
d_gene: TRBD2
j_gene: TRBJ2-1
abundance: .
len: 15
CDR3aa: CASSPGGGSYNEQFF
CDR3nt: TGTGCCAGCTCCCCCGGGGGGGGATCCTACAATGAGCAGTTCTTC

v_gene: TRBV7-2
d_gene: .
j_gene: TRBJ2-3
abundance: .
len: 16
CDR3aa: CASSRRTVRDTDTQYF
CDR3nt: TGTGCCAGCAGTCGTAGGACAGTACGTGACACAGATACGCAGTATTTT

v_gene: TRBV5-4
d_gene: TRBD1
j_gene: TRBJ2-7
abundance: .
len: 15
CDR3aa: CASSSKQGAIDEQYF
CDR3nt: TGTGCCAGCAGCTCGAAACAGGGGGCTATCGACGAGCAGTACTTC

v_gene: TRBV18
d_gene: .
j_gene: TRBJ2-5
abundance: .
len: 13
CDR3aa: CASSPENQETQYF
CDR3nt: TGTGCCAGCTCACCAGAAAACCAAGAGACCCAGTACTTC

v_gene: TRBV11-2
d_gene: .
j_gene: TRBJ2-1
abundance: .
len: 16
CDR3aa: CASSLGYAGIRNEQFF
CDR3nt: TGTGCCAGCAGCTTAGGATACGCGGGAATTAGGAATGAGCAGTTCTTC

v_gene: TRBV15
d_gene: TRBD1
j_gene: TRBJ2-5
abundance: .
len: 15
CDR3aa: CATSRGGQGQETQYF
CDR3nt: TGTGCCACCAGCAGAGGTGGACAGGGTCAAGAGACCCAGTACTTC

v_gene: TRBV6-6
d_gene: .
j_gene: TRBJ2-7
abundance: .
len: 13
CDR3aa: CASSYSSGLEQYF
CDR3nt: TGTGCCAGCAGTTACTCATCCGGACTTGAGCAGTACTTC

v_gene: TRBV4-2
d_gene: .
j_gene: TRBJ1-4
abundance: .
len: 15
CDR3aa: CASSPNPGINEKLFF
CDR3nt: TGTGCCAGCAGCCCAAATCCGGGGATTAACGAAAAACTGTTTTTT